The present T cell receptor (beta chain) was sequenced within a study of patients and donors after allogeneic stem cell transplantation. A single record per CDR3 protein comes from TCRdb applying MiXCR to the RT-PCR reads. The profile shows approximately 60,000 distinct CDR3 sequences, about 14% of them singletons. Per the germline V gene, CDR1 is DFQATT and CDR2 is SNEGSKA (reference sequence). V lost 0 bases, J lost 1 base, and 15 bases lay in between. The CDR3 contains 16 residues. This clonotype was detected only a few times. The sample was blood, either unsorted or a sorted T cell fraction (not recorded which). This clonotype was sampled from a human donor who was either an allogeneic HSCT recipient or a stem cell or donor lymphocyte infusion donor (not recorded which). It is not recorded whose cells these are; they may come from a transplant donor. V gene TRBV20-1 combines with J gene TRBJ1-1; possible D gene TRBD1, 5 bases. The CDR3 loop reads CSARDPGLLRNTEAFF. CDR3 in DNA: TGCAGTGCTAGAGACCCGGGACTTTTAAGGAACACTGAAGCTTTCTTT.